Following are 15 T cell receptor beta chains from one sample sequenced in a study of shared clonotypes between healthy human individuals (dated by TCRdb to the early 2020s). Libraries were constructed by the immunoSEQ multiplex PCR assay. What TCRdb holds here is the immuneACCESS table cut down to in-frame rearrangements. Part of the clones is not present; checked against another copy, under half of the missing clones reflect an unresolved V gene, and the others are unexplained. This sample has approximately 2,300,000 clones in its table, and 85% to 95% of those were observed once. Clones ranked in the top ten supply more than 0.35% of the sample. Material for sequencing was naive CD4+ T cells from PBMCs. The sample's cell subset or site label, in plain terms: CD45RA+ positively selected. These receptors came from a man aged 18 to 29 in good health. Some clones in this sample may be carry-over from other donors' samples.

The rearrangement links TRBV5-1 to TRBJ1-5; D is uncertain. Germline CDR1 is SGHRS and CDR2 is YFSETQ. The CDR3 has 15 amino acids. Trimming removed 4 bases from V and 4 bases from J, with 15 bases in between. CDR3 sequence (DNA): TGCGCCAGCAGCGTGGGAGTTTCCCAAAATCAGCCCCAGCATTTT. It yields the protein CASSVGVSQNQPQHF.

The chain couples TRBV5-8 to TRBJ1-5; a possible D gene is TRBD1 (5 bases). This CDR3 comprises 14 residues. Deletions cut 3 bases from V and 2 bases from J, with 9 bases between. Germline assignment: CDR1 SGHTS and CDR2 YDEGEE. CDR3 DNA: TGTGCCAGCAGCTGGGACGGGGGCAATCAGCCCCAGCATTTT. Protein sequence: CASSWDGGNQPQHF.

The chain employs TRBV7-9 and TRBJ2-5; tentative D call: TRBD1 (6 bases). Germline CDR1 SEHNR, CDR2 FQNEAQ (reference sequence). The V end lost 1 base, the J end lost 4 bases, and 13 bases lay between the germline ends. The CDR3 has 15 residues. The CDR3 coding sequence is TGTGCCAGCAGCTTAGTGGGGATAGGGGGAGAGACCCAGTACTTC. This gives the protein CASSLVGIGGETQYF. Filled out from reference TRBV7-9 and TRBJ2-5, the complete variable domain reads DTGVSQNPRHKITKRGQNVTFRCDPISEHNRLYWYRQTLGQGPEFLTYFQNEAQLEKSRLLSDRFSAERPKGSFSTLEIQRTEQGDSAMYLCASSLVGIGGETQYFGPGTRLLVL.

V usage is TRBV5-4 and J usage is TRBJ2-5; 7 bases are a match to TRBD1. Germline CDR1 is SGHNT and CDR2 is YYREEE (reference sequence). Unmatched junction bases numbered 10, after V lost 3 bases and J lost 5 bases. The CDR3 consists of 15 residues. The chain's CDR3 is CASSSYRGSAETQYF. CDR3 DNA sequence: TGTGCCAGCAGCTCATACAGGGGATCAGCCGAGACCCAGTACTTC.

The rearrangement uses TRBV29-1 and TRBJ2-4, with no clear D. The germline V gene encodes CDR1 SQVTM and CDR2 ANQGSEA. The CDR3 totals 15 residues. Trimming removed 4 bases at V and 0 bases at J, with 13 bases between. CDR3 loop: CSVVSSLVAKNIQYF. DNA for the CDR3: TGCAGCGTTGTTTCAAGCCTAGTAGCCAAAAACATTCAGTACTTC.

The V and J genes are TRBV5-1 and TRBJ2-7, with 9 positions matching TRBD2. J lost 5 bases, V lost 5 bases, and 11 bases had no gene match. The CDR3 totals 15 residues. Germline V lookup: CDR1 SGHRS, CDR2 YFSETQ. CDR3 sequence: CASRPISGSPHEQYF. In nucleotides, the CDR3 is TGCGCCAGCAGACCGATTAGCGGGAGCCCCCACGAGCAGTACTTC.

This rearrangement joins TRBV5-1 to TRBJ1-2, with D maybe TRBD1 (5 bases). V was pared by 0 bases and J by 0 bases, with 9 bases between. CDR3 length equals 15 residues. Germline V lookup: CDR1 SGHRS, CDR2 YFSETQ. CDR3 loop: CASSLAQGPNYGYTF. Here the CDR3 DNA reads TGCGCCAGCAGCTTGGCCCAGGGCCCTAACTATGGCTACACCTTC.

On this clone: Other nucleotide sequences from this sample produce the same CDR3. The chain employs TRBV5-1 and TRBJ1-4, with 7 positions matching TRBD1. The CDR3 length is 14 residues. Germline V lookup: CDR1 SGHRS, CDR2 YFSETQ. The J segment lost 4 bases and the V segment lost 4 bases, leaving 4 bases of the junction unmatched. CDR3 coding DNA: TGCGCCAGCAGCCCGCAGGGGGTTAATGAAAAACTGTTTTTT. Its protein product is CASSPQGVNEKLFF.

The chain combines TRBV15 with TRBJ1-2; no definite D call. CDR3 length: 13 residues. The ends were cut back, 6 bases at V and 5 bases at J, with 13 bases in the middle. Germline V gene lookup returns CDR1 LNHNV and CDR2 YYDKDF (reference sequence). The CDR3 bases are TGTGCCACCAGTTTCACCGCGGCATATGGCTACACCTTC. Its translation: CATSFTAAYGYTF.

This chain links TRBV7-9 with TRBJ2-1; D is possibly TRBD1 or TRBD2 (5 bases each). The V end was cut by 5 bases, the J end by 7 bases, with 21 bases between. Germline V CDR1 and CDR2: SEHNR, FQNEAQ (reference sequence). The CDR3 sequence is 16 residues long. CDR3 nucleotide sequence: TGTGCCAGCAGCCTTCGGGGCACCAGAGGGTGGAATGAGCAGTTCTTC. Translating gives CASSLRGTRGWNEQFF.

J is TRBJ2-5 and V is TRBV6-1, with 9 positions matching TRBD2. The V and J ends lost 7 bases and 5 bases, in that order; junction bases with no gene match: 11. CDR3 length: 15 amino acids. Germline V gene lookup returns CDR1 MNHNS and CDR2 SASEGT. The CDR3 nucleotides read TGTGCCAGCATTCGGATAGCGGGAGTGGGCGAGACCCAGTACTTC. Residues: CASIRIAGVGETQYF.

The V call is TRBV25-1, the J call TRBJ2-1; D is unresolved. Germline values: CDR1 MGHDK, CDR2 SYGVNS. The CDR3 is 14 amino acids. V lost 3 bases, J lost 0 bases, and 6 bases lay in between. CDR3 DNA: TGTGCCAGCAGTGAGCCTAGCTCCTACAATGAGCAGTTCTTC. Translation gives CASSEPSSYNEQFF.

The chain links TRBV7-8 to TRBJ2-5; D possibly matches TRBD1 or TRBD2 (6 bases each). Matching the DNA end better, TRBJ2-7 makes the J call doubtful. The CDR3 loop spans 15 amino acids. The germline V gene encodes CDR1 SGHVS and CDR2 FQNEAQ. The CDR3 region has the DNA TGTGCCAGCAGCTTAGTCGGGGGCAGTAGATACGAGCAGTACTTC. This encodes CASSLVGGSRYEQYF.

The chain is built from TRBV6-5 and TRBJ2-1, with D possibly matching TRBD1 (6 bases). The CDR3 has 13 amino acids. Trimming took off 6 bases at V and 8 bases at J, with 14 bases between the two ends. Germline assignment: CDR1 MNHEY and CDR2 SVGAGI. CDR3 amino acids: CASRRLAGDEQFF. DNA for the CDR3: TGTGCCAGCAGGCGCCTAGCAGGGGATGAGCAGTTCTTC.

V gene TRBV18 combines with J gene TRBJ2-7; TRBD2 aligns across 11 bases. J gave up 3 bases and V 0 bases, and 4 bases lay outside the gene matches. The germline CDR1 and CDR2 sequences are KGHSH and LQKENI. This CDR3 comprises 16 residues. CDR3 region: CASSPPRTSGSYEQYF. The CDR3 DNA is TGTGCCAGCTCACCACCGCGAACTAGCGGGAGCTACGAGCAGTACTTC. Using reference TRBV18 and TRBJ2-7 for the parts outside the CDR3, the full variable domain is NAGVMQNPRHLVRRRGQEARLRCSPMKGHSHVYWYRQLPEEGLKFMVYLQKENIIDESGMPKERFSAEFPKEGPSILRIQQVVRGDSAAYFCASSPPRTSGSYEQYFGPGTRLTVT.